A selection of T cell receptor beta chains follows, all from one sample in a study of shared clonotypes between healthy human individuals. The repertoire was sequenced with immunoSEQ multiplex PCR; TCRdb's copy has only in-frame clones and lacks some. Of about 2 million clones listed, about 95% are singletons. Source material: naive CD8+ T cells sorted from blood. These receptors originate from a man younger than 35 in good health. CDR3s include the opening cysteine and the closing phenylalanine or tryptophan. Fields, in order: clone size, J gene, V gene, D gene, CDR3 length, CDR3 protein, CDR3 DNA. A D gene is named only where the DNA matches it firmly. Clone size is shown for a subset of rows, as once, few, many or a class of expanded clone.

clone size: -; J gene: TRBJ2-7; V gene: TRBV25-1; D gene: -; CDR3 length: 12; CDR3 protein: CASSEAPYEQYF; CDR3 DNA: TGTGCCAGCAGTGAGGCCCCCTACGAGCAGTACTTC
clone size: -; J gene: TRBJ1-1; V gene: TRBV6-1; D gene: -; CDR3 length: 14; CDR3 protein: CASSERYKNTEAFF; CDR3 DNA: TGTGCCAGCAGTGAACGTTACAAGAACACTGAAGCTTTCTTT
clone size: -; J gene: TRBJ2-3; V gene: TRBV4-2; D gene: TRBD2; CDR3 length: 19; CDR3 protein: CASSQDPLAGASHTDTQYF; CDR3 DNA: TGTGCCAGCAGCCAAGATCCACTAGCGGGGGCCTCCCACACAGATACGCAGTATTTT
clone size: -; J gene: TRBJ2-1; V gene: TRBV9; D gene: TRBD1; CDR3 length: 16; CDR3 protein: CASSVDGQGAVDEQFF; CDR3 DNA: TGTGCCAGCAGCGTAGATGGACAGGGGGCCGTGGATGAGCAGTTCTTC
clone size: -; J gene: TRBJ1-1; V gene: TRBV18; D gene: -; CDR3 length: 15; CDR3 protein: CASSPAPGLNTEAFF; CDR3 DNA: TGTGCCAGCTCACCAGCCCCTGGGCTGAACACTGAAGCTTTCTTT
clone size: -; J gene: TRBJ2-7; V gene: TRBV6-4; D gene: -; CDR3 length: 13; CDR3 protein: CASSDSLAYEQYF; CDR3 DNA: TGTGCCAGCAGTGACTCTCTTGCCTACGAGCAGTACTTC
clone size: -; J gene: TRBJ1-1; V gene: TRBV27; D gene: -; CDR3 length: 15; CDR3 protein: CASSPIEQGSAEAFF; CDR3 DNA: TGTGCCAGCAGTCCGATAGAACAGGGTAGTGCTGAAGCTTTCTTT
clone size: -; J gene: TRBJ2-3; V gene: TRBV10-3; D gene: -; CDR3 length: 17; CDR3 protein: CAISEPHTGSGTDTQYF; CDR3 DNA: TGTGCCATCAGTGAGCCGCACACAGGGTCGGGGACAGATACGCAGTATTTT
clone size: -; J gene: TRBJ2-1; V gene: TRBV9; D gene: TRBD2; CDR3 length: 15; CDR3 protein: CASSVGLAGGNEQFF; CDR3 DNA: TGTGCCAGCAGCGTAGGACTAGCGGGGGGCAATGAGCAGTTCTTC
clone size: -; J gene: TRBJ1-5; V gene: TRBV29-1; D gene: TRBD1; CDR3 length: 14; CDR3 protein: CSPGTGHSNQPQHF; CDR3 DNA: TGCAGCCCGGGGACAGGGCATAGCAATCAGCCCCAGCATTTT
clone size: once; J gene: TRBJ2-5; V gene: TRBV28; D gene: -; CDR3 length: 16; CDR3 protein: CASSLFLKGGSETQYF; CDR3 DNA: TGTGCCAGCAGTTTATTTTTAAAAGGGGGGTCAGAGACCCAGTACTTC
clone size: -; J gene: TRBJ1-1; V gene: TRBV5-1; D gene: -; CDR3 length: 16; CDR3 protein: CASSLRLVAVTTEAFF; CDR3 DNA: TGCGCCAGCAGCTTACGGCTCGTGGCGGTGACCACTGAAGCTTTCTTT
clone size: -; J gene: TRBJ2-1; V gene: TRBV7-9; D gene: -; CDR3 length: 12; CDR3 protein: CASSLEGGEQFF; CDR3 DNA: TGTGCCAGCAGCTTAGAGGGGGGCGAGCAGTTCTTC
clone size: -; J gene: TRBJ2-1; V gene: TRBV5-1; D gene: -; CDR3 length: 14; CDR3 protein: CASSPSSEHNEQFF; CDR3 DNA: TGCGCCAGCAGCCCCTCTAGCGAACACAATGAGCAGTTCTTC
clone size: -; J gene: TRBJ1-2; V gene: TRBV7-9; D gene: -; CDR3 length: 16; CDR3 protein: CASGSAGHHPNYGYTF; CDR3 DNA: TGTGCCAGCGGTTCGGCAGGGCACCACCCTAACTATGGCTACACCTTC
clone size: -; J gene: TRBJ1-1; V gene: TRBV30; D gene: -; CDR3 length: 11; CDR3 protein: CAWSRNTEAFF; CDR3 DNA: TGTGCCTGGTCTCGGAACACTGAAGCTTTCTTT
clone size: -; J gene: TRBJ2-1; V gene: TRBV5-1; D gene: -; CDR3 length: 14; CDR3 protein: CASSARVHYNEQFF; CDR3 DNA: TGCGCCAGCAGTGCCCGGGTCCACTACAATGAGCAGTTCTTC
clone size: -; J gene: TRBJ1-1; V gene: TRBV4-3; D gene: -; CDR3 length: 15; CDR3 protein: CASSQDRGQGTEAFF; CDR3 DNA: TGCGCCAGCAGCCAAGATCGAGGGCAGGGCACTGAAGCTTTCTTT
clone size: -; J gene: TRBJ1-2; V gene: TRBV28; D gene: -; CDR3 length: 13; CDR3 protein: CASSLGVDYGYTF; CDR3 DNA: TGTGCCAGCAGTTTGGGCGTCGACTATGGCTACACCTTC
clone size: once; J gene: TRBJ2-3; V gene: TRBV2; D gene: -; CDR3 length: 11; CDR3 protein: CASEATDTQYF; CDR3 DNA: TGTGCCAGCGAGGCCACAGATACGCAGTATTTT
clone size: -; J gene: TRBJ2-7; V gene: TRBV14; D gene: TRBD1; CDR3 length: 14; CDR3 protein: CASTPGQGAYEQYF; CDR3 DNA: TGTGCCAGCACCCCGGGACAGGGGGCCTACGAGCAGTACTTC
clone size: -; J gene: TRBJ2-5; V gene: TRBV5-6; D gene: -; CDR3 length: 15; CDR3 protein: CASSLVEWVEETQYF; CDR3 DNA: TGTGCCAGCAGCTTGGTTGAATGGGTCGAAGAGACCCAGTACTTC
clone size: -; J gene: TRBJ2-7; V gene: TRBV27; D gene: -; CDR3 length: 13; CDR3 protein: CASSWDRSYEQYF; CDR3 DNA: TGTGCCAGCAGTTGGGACCGCTCCTACGAGCAGTACTTC
clone size: -; J gene: TRBJ2-1; V gene: TRBV6-5; D gene: TRBD1; CDR3 length: 11; CDR3 protein: CASRQGAEQFF; CDR3 DNA: TGTGCCAGCAGACAGGGGGCTGAGCAGTTCTTC
clone size: once; J gene: TRBJ2-7; V gene: TRBV7-8; D gene: -; CDR3 length: 15; CDR3 protein: CASRQGHGSGYEQYF; CDR3 DNA: TGTGCCAGCAGACAGGGGCACGGGAGTGGCTACGAGCAGTACTTC
clone size: -; J gene: TRBJ2-5; V gene: TRBV6-6; D gene: -; CDR3 length: 16; CDR3 protein: CASSYPPTGSQETQYF; CDR3 DNA: TGTGCCAGCAGTTACCCCCCCACAGGGTCCCAAGAGACCCAGTACTTC
clone size: -; J gene: TRBJ2-1; V gene: TRBV14; D gene: -; CDR3 length: 17; CDR3 protein: CASSQSPRVMVGNEQFF; CDR3 DNA: TGTGCCAGCAGCCAATCCCCCAGGGTGATGGTAGGGAATGAGCAGTTCTTC
clone size: -; J gene: TRBJ2-2; V gene: TRBV5-6; D gene: -; CDR3 length: 14; CDR3 protein: CASSHYEGTGELFF; CDR3 DNA: TGTGCCAGCAGCCACTACGAAGGGACCGGGGAGCTGTTTTTT
clone size: -; J gene: TRBJ2-7; V gene: TRBV2; D gene: -; CDR3 length: 14; CDR3 protein: CASRDPRRSYEQYF; CDR3 DNA: TGTGCCAGCAGGGACCCCAGGCGCTCCTACGAGCAGTACTTC
clone size: -; J gene: TRBJ2-7; V gene: TRBV30; D gene: -; CDR3 length: 14; CDR3 protein: CAWSVMQAEYEQYF; CDR3 DNA: TGTGCCTGGAGTGTAATGCAGGCCGAGTACGAGCAGTACTTC
clone size: -; J gene: TRBJ2-7; V gene: TRBV5-6; D gene: -; CDR3 length: 14; CDR3 protein: CASSLVQGGYEQYF; CDR3 DNA: TGTGCCAGCAGCTTGGTACAGGGCGGCTACGAGCAGTACTTC
clone size: -; J gene: TRBJ2-7; V gene: TRBV11-2; D gene: TRBD1; CDR3 length: 13; CDR3 protein: CASSQGVAYEQYF; CDR3 DNA: TGTGCCAGCAGCCAGGGGGTCGCCTACGAGCAGTACTTC
clone size: -; J gene: TRBJ1-2; V gene: TRBV2; D gene: TRBD1; CDR3 length: 15; CDR3 protein: CASSDERGRVYGYTF; CDR3 DNA: TGTGCCAGCAGTGATGAGAGGGGGCGCGTTTATGGCTACACCTTC
clone size: -; J gene: TRBJ2-7; V gene: TRBV9; D gene: TRBD1; CDR3 length: 15; CDR3 protein: CASSVRTGDTYEQYF; CDR3 DNA: TGTGCCAGCAGCGTCCGGACAGGGGACACCTACGAGCAGTACTTC
clone size: -; J gene: TRBJ1-6; V gene: TRBV27; D gene: TRBD1; CDR3 length: 15; CDR3 protein: CASGTASSYNSPLHF; CDR3 DNA: TGTGCCAGCGGGACAGCGAGCTCCTATAATTCACCCCTCCACTTT
clone size: -; J gene: TRBJ2-7; V gene: TRBV5-1; D gene: TRBD2; CDR3 length: 20; CDR3 protein: CASSLEGGIVLAGALDEQYF; CDR3 DNA: TGCGCCAGCAGCTTGGAGGGGGGGATCGTCCTAGCGGGAGCGTTGGACGAGCAGTACTTC
clone size: once; J gene: TRBJ2-7; V gene: TRBV9; D gene: -; CDR3 length: 14; CDR3 protein: CASSVAPGDYEQYF; CDR3 DNA: TGTGCCAGCAGCGTAGCGCCAGGGGACTACGAGCAGTACTTC